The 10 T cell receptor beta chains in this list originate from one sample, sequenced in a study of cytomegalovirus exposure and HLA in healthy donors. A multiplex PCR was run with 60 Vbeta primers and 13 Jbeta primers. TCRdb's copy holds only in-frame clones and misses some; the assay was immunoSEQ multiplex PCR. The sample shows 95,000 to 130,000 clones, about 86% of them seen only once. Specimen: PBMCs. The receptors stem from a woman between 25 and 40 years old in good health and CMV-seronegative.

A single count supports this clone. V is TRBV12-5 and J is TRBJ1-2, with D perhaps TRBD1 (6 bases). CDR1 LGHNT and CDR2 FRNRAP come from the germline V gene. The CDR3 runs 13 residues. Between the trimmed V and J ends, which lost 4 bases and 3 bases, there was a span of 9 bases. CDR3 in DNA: TGTGCTAGTGGTTCAACAGGGCACTATGGCTACACCTTC. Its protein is CASGSTGHYGYTF.

This chain's CDR3 is CASSKACRGLGTEAFF. Written as DNA, the CDR3 is TGTGCCAGCAGCAAAGCTTGCAGGGGGCTGGGCACTGAAGCTTTCTTT. The genes are TRBV21-1 and TRBJ1-1; TRBD1 is the table's D call and was not checked against the DNA. TRBV21-1 is recorded as a pseudogene. The CDR3 is 16 amino acids.

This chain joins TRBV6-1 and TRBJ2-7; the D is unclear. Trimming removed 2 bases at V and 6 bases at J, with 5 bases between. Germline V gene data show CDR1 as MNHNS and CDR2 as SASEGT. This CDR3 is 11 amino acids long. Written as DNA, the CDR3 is TGTGCCAGCAGTGAACTATCCGAGCAGTACTTC. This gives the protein CASSELSEQYF.

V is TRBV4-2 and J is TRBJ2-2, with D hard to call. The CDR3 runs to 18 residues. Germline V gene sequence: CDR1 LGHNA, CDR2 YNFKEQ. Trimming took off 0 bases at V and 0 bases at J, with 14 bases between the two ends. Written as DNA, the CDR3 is TGTGCCAGCAGCCAAGAACTTGTTCGCATCGCGAACACCGGGGAGCTGTTTTTT. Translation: CASSQELVRIANTGELFF.

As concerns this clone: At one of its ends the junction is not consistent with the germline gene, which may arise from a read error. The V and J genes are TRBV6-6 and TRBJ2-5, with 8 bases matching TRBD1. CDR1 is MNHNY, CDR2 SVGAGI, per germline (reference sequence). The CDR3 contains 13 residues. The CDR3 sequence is CACSKTGVETQYF. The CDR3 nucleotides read TGTGCCTGCAGTAAGACAGGGGTGGAGACCCAGTACTTC.

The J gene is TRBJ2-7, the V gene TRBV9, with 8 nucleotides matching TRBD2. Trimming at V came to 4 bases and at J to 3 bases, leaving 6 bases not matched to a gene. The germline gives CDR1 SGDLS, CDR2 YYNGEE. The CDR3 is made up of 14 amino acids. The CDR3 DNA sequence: TGTGCCAGCAGCCCGTCGGGACTAGTCTACGAGCAGTACTTC. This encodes CASSPSGLVYEQYF.

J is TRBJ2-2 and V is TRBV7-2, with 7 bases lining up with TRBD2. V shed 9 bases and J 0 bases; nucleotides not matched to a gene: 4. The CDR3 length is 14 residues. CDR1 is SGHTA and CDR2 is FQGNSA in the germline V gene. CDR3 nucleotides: TGTGCCAGTACCGGGACTACGAACACCGGGGAGCTGTTTTTT. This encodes CASTGTTNTGELFF.

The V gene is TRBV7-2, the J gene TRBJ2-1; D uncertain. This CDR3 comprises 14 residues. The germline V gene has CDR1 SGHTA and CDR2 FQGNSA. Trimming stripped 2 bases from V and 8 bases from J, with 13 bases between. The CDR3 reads CASSLIGGVDEQFF. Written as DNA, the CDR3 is TGTGCCAGCAGCTTAATCGGCGGCGTGGATGAGCAGTTCTTC.

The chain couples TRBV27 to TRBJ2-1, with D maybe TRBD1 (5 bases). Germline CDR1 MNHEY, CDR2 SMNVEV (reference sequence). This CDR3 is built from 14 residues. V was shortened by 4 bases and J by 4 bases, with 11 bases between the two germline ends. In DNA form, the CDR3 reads TGTGCCAGCAGTTCAGGGCCCCCTTACAATGAGCAGTTCTTC. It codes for CASSSGPPYNEQFF.

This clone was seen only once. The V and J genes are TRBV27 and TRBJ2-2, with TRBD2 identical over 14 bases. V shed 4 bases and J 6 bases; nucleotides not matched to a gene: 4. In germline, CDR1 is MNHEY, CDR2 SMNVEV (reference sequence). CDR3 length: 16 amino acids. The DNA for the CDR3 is TGTGCCAGCAGTTCGGGACTAGCGGGAGCCCCCGGGGAGCTGTTTTTT. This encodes CASSSGLAGAPGELFF.